Sequencing of this T cell receptor (beta chain) was carried out in a study of blood T cell repertoires in COVID-19. The wider study: The United States, Italy and Spain were the sources of the acute and convalescent COVID-19 samples. Sources were T cells, B-cell-depleted T cells, or PBMCs; the material itself was cDNA or gDNA.

Study processing details: Amplification from reference gene primers served as the basis for estimated nucleated cell counts. Assay used: immunoSEQ multiplex PCR; TCRdb lists only in-frame clones, some missing. V and J calls and clone size come straight from that table; D and trimming were deduced from the DNA. The data show some 130,000 clones, around 80% seen once. The CDR3 contains 16 residues. The germline V gene has CDR1 SGHKS and CDR2 YYEKEE (reference sequence). V lost 5 bases, J lost 2 bases, and 16 bases lay in between. The rearrangement joins TRBV5-5 to TRBJ2-2; D not resolved. This TCR came from a woman of 80 years or more with acute or convalescent COVID-19. What was sequenced was peripheral blood. The CDR3 sequence: CASRPSLAANTGELFF. Here the CDR3 DNA reads TGTGCCAGCAGACCTTCGTTGGCGGCAAACACCGGGGAGCTGTTTTTT. Full variable domain (remainder filled in from reference TRBV5-5 and TRBJ2-2): DAGVTQSPTHLIKTRGQQVTLRCSPISGHKSVSWYQQVLGQGPQFIFQYYEKEERGRGNFPDRFSARQFPNYSSELNVNALLLGDSALYLCASRPSLAANTGELFFGEGSRLTVL.